Below, 27 T cell receptor beta chains from the same sample are listed, as sequenced in a study of beta chain features in type 1 diabetes. The entirety of the isolated RNA underwent reverse transcription, so expressed TCRB transcripts were sequenced. Only in-frame clones appear in the TCRdb table, and some are missing; sequencing was by immunoSEQ multiplex PCR. The sample lists 350,000 to 450,000 clones, about 16% occurring once. The sequenced material came from naive CD4+ T cells from blood. The receptors originated from a woman between 18 and 29 years old in good health.

The sample holds a few counts of this clone. This chain connects TRBV15 to TRBJ2-2; a weak D match, TRBD1 (5 bases). Per the germline V gene, CDR1 is LNHNV and CDR2 is YYDKDF (reference sequence). V was shortened by 3 bases and J by 0 bases, with 11 bases between the two germline ends. CDR3 size: 16 residues. For the CDR3, the DNA is TGTGCCACCAGCAGGGAGACAGTTCCGAACACCGGGGAGCTGTTTTTT. Its protein is CATSRETVPNTGELFF.

V is TRBV6-1 and J is TRBJ1-2, with D perhaps TRBD1 (6 bases). The V end was cut by 7 bases, the J end by 2 bases, with 11 bases between. The CDR3 is made up of 13 amino acids. Germline-derived CDR1 and CDR2 are MNHNS and SASEGT. In DNA form, the CDR3 reads TGTGCCAGCACGTTAACAGGGAACTATGGCTACACCTTC. Its protein is CASTLTGNYGYTF.

V and J are TRBV15 and TRBJ1-1; D unresolved. V was cut by 3 bases and J by 6 bases, with 14 bases left in between. CDR1 and CDR2 (germline): LNHNV, YYDKDF (reference sequence). The CDR3 contains 14 residues. This CDR3 is CATSSYPGSSEAFF. In DNA form, the CDR3 reads TGTGCCACCAGCAGCTATCCGGGTTCCTCTGAAGCTTTCTTT.

The genes are TRBV15 and TRBJ2-5, with D possibly TRBD1 on 6 matching bases. CDR3 size: 15 residues. The germline V gene encodes CDR1 LNHNV and CDR2 YYDKDF (reference sequence). V was shortened by 3 bases and J by 1 base, with 12 bases between the two germline ends. The CDR3: CATSSKTGRQETQYF. The DNA of the CDR3 is TGTGCCACCAGCAGTAAGACAGGCCGCCAAGAGACCCAGTACTTC. The full variable domain, rest sourced from reference TRBV15 and TRBJ2-5, is DAMVIQNPRYQVTQFGKPVTLSCSQTLNHNVMYWYQQKSSQAPKLLFHYYDKDFNNEADTPDNFQSRRPNTSFCFLDIRSPGLGDTAMYLCATSSKTGRQETQYFGPGTRLLVL.

About this clone itself: Other DNA sequences in the same sample also yield this CDR3. This rearrangement joins TRBV29-1 to TRBJ1-1, with 7 bases identical to TRBD1. From germline, CDR1 is SQVTM and CDR2 ANQGSEA. The CDR3 totals 13 residues. V lost 6 bases to trimming and J lost 1 base; unmatched junction nucleotides: 5. For the CDR3, the DNA is TGCAGCGTGGGGGACAGACCGAACACTGAAGCTTTCTTT. Amino acids: CSVGDRPNTEAFF.

This chain links TRBV9 with TRBJ2-6; tentatively, D is TRBD1 (6 bases). Germline CDR1 and CDR2: SGDLS and YYNGEE. With 3 bases removed from V and 4 bases from J, the gap between germline ends came to 17 bases. CDR3 length: 17 amino acids. The CDR3 sequence: CASSATGSPGGANVLTF. In DNA, the CDR3 is TGTGCCAGCAGCGCGACAGGATCTCCTGGGGGGGCCAACGTCCTGACTTTC.

The chain recombines TRBV4-2 with TRBJ2-3, with 9 positions matching TRBD2. Germline V gene sequence: CDR1 LGHNA, CDR2 YNFKEQ. The length of the CDR3 is 17 residues. V lost 1 base, J lost 2 bases, and 7 bases stayed unmatched. The CDR3 loop reads CASSQVPGLANTDTQYF. CDR3 DNA sequence: TGTGCCAGCAGCCAAGTACCGGGACTAGCCAACACAGATACGCAGTATTTT.

The chain couples TRBV5-1 to TRBJ2-1; 7 nucleotides line up with TRBD2. The CDR3 has 12 amino acids. V lost 3 bases and J lost 8; bases outside the gene matches: 2. Germline V lookup: CDR1 SGHRS, CDR2 YFSETQ. CDR3 nucleotides: TGCGCCAGCAGCTATGGGAGGGATGAGCAGTTCTTC. This encodes CASSYGRDEQFF.

The chain uses TRBV19 and TRBJ2-1, with D unclear. The germline V and J ends were trimmed by 6 bases and 4 bases, with 10 bases remaining between them. CDR3 length: 13 residues. The germline V gene has CDR1 LNHDA and CDR2 SQIVND (reference sequence). In DNA, the CDR3 is TGTGCCAGTAGCCCCCGGAGTTACAATGAGCAGTTCTTC. The encoded protein is CASSPRSYNEQFF.

This clone turned up a few times. The chain links TRBV7-2 to TRBJ2-6, with a tentative D call TRBD1 (6 bases). V was clipped by 3 bases and J by 0 bases, with 6 bases between them. CDR3 length equals 15 residues. Germline CDR1 reads SGHTA; CDR2 reads FQGNSA. CDR3 region: CASSFRGSGANVLTF. The DNA of the CDR3 is TGTGCCAGCAGCTTCAGGGGCTCTGGGGCCAACGTCCTGACTTTC.

The chain carries TRBV9 and TRBJ1-1; 10 bases line up with TRBD1. The V gene end was trimmed by 0 bases and the J gene end by 3 bases; junction bases not matched to a gene: 2. CDR1 is SGDLS and CDR2 is YYNGEE in the germline V gene. The CDR3 loop spans 15 amino acids. The CDR3 DNA is TGTGCCAGCAGCGTAGTCGGGACAGGGGACACTGAAGCTTTCTTT. This translates into CASSVVGTGDTEAFF.

This clone was detected a few times. The chain carries TRBV28 and TRBJ2-2; D is uncertain. Per the germline V gene, CDR1 is MDHEN and CDR2 is SYDVKM. The CDR3 totals 14 residues. V gave up 4 bases and J gave up 1 base, with 7 bases separating them. The CDR3: CASSSRLNTGELFF. The CDR3 DNA reads as TGTGCCAGCAGTTCTAGGCTGAACACCGGGGAGCTGTTTTTT.

This chain uses TRBV6-7 with TRBJ2-7, with D perhaps matching TRBD1 (5 bases). TRBV6-7 is known as an ORF, though its function is uncertain. CDR3 length equals 14 residues. V was trimmed by 0 bases and J by 3 bases, leaving 9 bases between them. CDR3 protein: CASSYSTQGYEQYF. The CDR3 DNA follows: TGTGCCAGCAGTTACTCAACCCAGGGCTACGAGCAGTACTTC.

This chain uses TRBV7-2 with TRBJ2-1; D ambiguous. The CDR3 sequence is 14 residues long. Trimming removed 6 bases from V and 9 bases from J, with 18 bases in between. Looked up from germline, CDR1 is SGHTA and CDR2 is FQGNSA. The CDR3 reads CASSPRHEYVEQFF. CDR3 nucleotides: TGTGCCAGCAGTCCCAGGCATGAGTATGTTGAGCAGTTCTTC.

This clone occurred a few times. The V and J genes are TRBV28 and TRBJ2-5, with 9 bases that match TRBD1. In germline, CDR1 is MDHEN, CDR2 SYDVKM. After removal of 4 bases from V and 4 bases from J, the junction contained 13 bases not matched to a gene. CDR3 size: 17 residues. CDR3 protein: CASSSVGQGWFPETQYF. CDR3 DNA: TGTGCCAGCAGTTCCGTCGGACAGGGGTGGTTTCCAGAGACCCAGTACTTC.

The CDR3 DNA reads as TGTGCCAGCGGGAGGGGAGACTACTATGGCTACACCTTC. Translating gives CASGRGDYYGYTF. The J gene is TRBJ1-2, the V gene TRBV2; D possibly corresponds to TRBD1 (5 bases). CDR3 length equals 13 residues. Germline V gene sequence: CDR1 SNHLY, CDR2 FYNNEI. V was trimmed by 8 bases and J by 3 bases, leaving 13 bases between them. Full variable domain (remainder filled in from reference TRBV2 and TRBJ1-2): EPEVTQTPSHQVTQMGQEVILRCVPISNHLYFYWYRQILGQKVEFLVSFYNNEISEKSEIFDDQFSVERPDGSNFTLKIRSTKLEDSAMYFCASGRGDYYGYTFGSGTRLTVV.

The CDR3 spells CASSPVQQETQYF. CDR3 DNA: TGTGCCAGCTCACCAGTACAGCAAGAGACCCAGTACTTC. The chain is built from TRBV18 and TRBJ2-5, with unresolved D. Germline V lookup: CDR1 KGHSH, CDR2 LQKENI. CDR3 length: 13 amino acids. Between the trimmed V and J ends, which lost 2 bases and 2 bases, there was a span of 6 bases.

This sequence joins TRBV25-1 and TRBJ1-5, with D possibly TRBD1 on 5 matching bases. The CDR3 length is 14 residues. Germline lookup yields CDR1 MGHDK and CDR2 SYGVNS. Trimming left V 7 bases short and J 0 bases short, with 10 bases between. The CDR3 spells CASTAGGSNQPQHF. CDR3 coding DNA: TGTGCCAGCACCGCGGGGGGTAGCAATCAGCCCCAGCATTTT.

This sequence joins TRBV14 and TRBJ2-3, with 7 bases aligning to TRBD2. The ends lost 3 bases at V and 6 bases at J; junction bases unmatched: 6. In germline, CDR1 is SGHDN, CDR2 FVKESK. This CDR3 spans 14 amino acids. DNA for the CDR3: TGTGCCAGCAGCCAGCGGGAGCCCACCGATACGCAGTATTTT. Amino acids: CASSQREPTDTQYF.

The gene calls are TRBV29-1 and TRBJ2-1; TRBD2 matches 16 bases. Germline V gene sequence: CDR1 SQVTM, CDR2 ANQGSEA. The CDR3 runs 15 residues. V lost 6 bases, J lost 6 bases, and 5 bases stayed unmatched. The CDR3 reads CSVAGTSGRANEQFF. The CDR3 nucleotides read TGCAGCGTCGCCGGGACTAGCGGGAGGGCCAATGAGCAGTTCTTC.

This sequence joins TRBV10-3 and TRBJ2-7; 14 nucleotides agree with TRBD2. The V gene's germline CDR1 is ENHRY and CDR2 SYGVKD. Unmatched junction bases numbered 3, after V lost 6 bases and J lost 5 bases. CDR3 size: 14 residues. The CDR3: CAIRLGLAGDEQYF. The CDR3, as DNA: TGTGCCATCAGATTGGGACTAGCGGGAGACGAGCAGTACTTC.

This clone appeared a few times. The chain employs TRBV5-4 and TRBJ2-1; possible D gene TRBD1, 5 bases. V lost 3 bases and J lost 8, with 18 bases in between. This CDR3 is built from 15 residues. Germline assignment: CDR1 SGHNT and CDR2 YYREEE (reference sequence). CDR3 sequence (DNA): TGTGCCAGCAGCTCCACATCCCGACAGATCGATGAGCAGTTCTTC. It is translated as CASSSTSRQIDEQFF.

There are a few counts of this clone. The chain uses TRBV7-3 and TRBJ2-2; TRBD1 matches 8 bases. Trimming at V came to 4 bases and at J to 4 bases, leaving 5 bases not matched to a gene. Germline-derived CDR1 and CDR2 are SGHTA and FQGTGA. CDR3 length: 15 amino acids. CDR3 residues: CASSSRQGFTGELFF. The CDR3 nucleotides are TGTGCCAGCAGCTCCCGACAGGGGTTCACCGGGGAGCTGTTTTTT. The entire variable domain, with the rest obtained from reference TRBV7-3 and TRBJ2-2, is as follows: GAGVSQTPSNKVTEKGKYVELRCDPISGHTALYWYRQSLGQGPEFLIYFQGTGAADDSGLPNDRFFAVRPEGSVSTLKIQRTERGDSAVYLCASSSRQGFTGELFFGEGSRLTVL.

This clone came up a few times. The chain links TRBV6-1 to TRBJ1-1, with D perhaps TRBD1 (6 bases). Germline CDR1 reads MNHNS; CDR2 reads SASEGT. V lost 5 bases and J 11 bases, leaving 18 bases between the germline ends. The CDR3 has 13 residues. The CDR3 region has the DNA TGTGCCAGCAGTCGTACAGGGATCAGGTCGGCTTTCTTT. This codes for CASSRTGIRSAFF.

The chain combines TRBV5-1 with TRBJ2-7; unclear D gene. The CDR3 has 15 residues. Germline lookup yields CDR1 SGHRS and CDR2 YFSETQ. Trimming took 4 bases from V and 0 from J, leaving 14 bases between them. Here the CDR3 DNA reads TGCGCCAGCAGCCCAAGAGCTGTGAGCTCCTACGAGCAGTACTTC. As protein: CASSPRAVSSYEQYF.

In this sample, this clone turned up a few times. The chain uses TRBV19 and TRBJ1-2; 7 bases line up with TRBD1. The CDR3 loop spans 14 amino acids. The junction had 7 bases not matched to a gene; V was cut back by 5 bases and J by 4 bases. The V gene's germline CDR1 is LNHDA and CDR2 SQIVND (reference sequence). The CDR3 loop reads CASSSTGERYGYTF. The CDR3 bases are TGTGCCAGTAGTTCTACAGGGGAACGCTATGGCTACACCTTC.

CDR3 sequence reads: CASSVDGLAAYEQYF. In DNA form, the CDR3 reads TGTGCCAGCAGCGTCGATGGACTAGCGGCCTACGAGCAGTACTTC. The chain is built from TRBV7-9 and TRBJ2-7, with 10 bases matching TRBD2. This CDR3 spans 15 amino acids. The V and J ends lost 5 bases and 2 bases, in that order; junction bases with no gene match: 6. The germline V gene encodes CDR1 SEHNR and CDR2 FQNEAQ (reference sequence).